This T cell receptor beta chain originates from a study of OX40 agonist ivuxolimab in advanced cancers. The wider study: The study gave patients intravenous ivuxolimab at 0.01 to 10 mg/kg every 2 weeks.

Measured with immunoSEQ multiplex PCR; TCRdb has only the in-frame clones, and not every one. The sample carries roughly 79,000 clones, roughly 85% recorded once. The germline V gene encodes CDR1 SGDLS and CDR2 YYNGEE. The CDR3 has 14 residues. V lost 0 bases to trimming and J lost 4 bases, with 8 bases between them. The sample consisted of CD4+ or CD8+ T cells sorted from blood, taken in a trial of the OX40 agonist ivuxolimab. The chain is built from TRBV9 and TRBJ2-1, with D uncertain. This clonotype was obtained from an adult with an advanced solid tumor such as melanoma, head and neck, liver or kidney cancer. The CDR3 DNA reads TGTGCCAGCAGCGTAGTAAACGCATACAATGAGCAGTTCTTC. Protein: CASSVVNAYNEQFF.